The clone carrying this T cell receptor (beta chain) was counted many times. A second PCR of 7 to 11 cycles used a sample-barcoded 5' primer and a J-beta primer mix. Every individual sample yielded 3 million or more paired-end reads (each containing CDR3). TCRdb redid the calling of the 5' RACE reads with MiXCR, one entry per CDR3 protein. The sample carries hundreds of thousands of distinct CDR3 sequences, 25% to 30% recorded once. This sample is drawn from a study of blood T cells in healthy people across ages. Total RNA extracted from each sample amounted to at least 5.5 micrograms. Trimming removed 5 bases at V and 5 bases at J, with 7 bases between. The CDR3 runs 11 residues. Germline V gene data show CDR1 as DFQATT and CDR2 as SNEGSKA (reference sequence).

V and J are TRBV20-1 and TRBJ2-1; D not certain. This TCR was recovered from a woman older than 75 in good health. The sample taken for sequencing was blood. The CDR3 DNA reads as TGCAGTGCTGCCCTAGACAATGAGCAGTTCTTC. This translates into CSAALDNEQFF.